This TCR beta chain comes out of a study of T-cell reconstitution after alpha-beta-depleted transplantation in children. Study-wide findings and caveats: Surviving thymic progenitors and recipient T cells were the source of high TCRbeta diversity at day 60 in some patients. The authors attributed T-cell counts and diversity one year after transplant mostly to newly produced T cells. Expanded graft clones numbering several hundred reportedly gave rise to alpha-beta T cells about two months after transplant.

Germline assignment: CDR1 MGHDK and CDR2 SYGVNS. Trimming at V came to 1 base and at J to 6 bases, leaving 9 bases not matched to a gene. CDR3 length equals 15 residues. Remarks on this clonotype: What it binds is not known.

This sample's TCRbeta library carried unique molecular identifier barcodes. TCRdb fed the PCR reads into MiXCR, producing one record per CDR3 protein. The sample lists some 140,000 distinct CDR3 sequences; roughly 9.7% were seen once. The chain is built from TRBV25-1 and TRBJ2-7; TRBD1 matches at 7 bases. The sample in question was PBMCs, mostly from graft donor cells, obtained 180 days after TCRalphabeta/CD19-depleted stem cell transplant. The sequence was obtained from a girl under two years old who had a stem cell transplant for combined immunodeficiency, so the T cells may come from the graft donor. The DNA for the CDR3 is TGTGCCAGCAGTGAATGGCGGACAGGAGCGATCGAGCAGTACTTC. Its translation: CASSEWRTGAIEQYF.